This T cell receptor (beta chain) is drawn from a study of beta chain features in type 1 diabetes. Findings and limits, study-wide: Within each of all four CD4+ subsets, Type 1 diabetes patients had TCRB CDR3s that were moderately but significantly shorter.

Reverse transcribing all isolated RNA meant expressed TCRB transcripts were sequenced. Method: immunoSEQ multiplex PCR; TCRdb's copy keeps in-frame clones and lacks some. The sample consists of 200,000 to 300,000 clones, 11% of them appearing once. Each of the CD4+ naive, central memory, regulatory and stem cell-like memory populations was sorted via CD45RO/CCR7/CD25/CD127/CD95/CD27. As to this clone: Its antigen remains unidentified.

Germline CDR1 SGHTA, CDR2 FQGTGA. Trimming at V came to 4 bases and at J to 8 bases, leaving 9 bases not matched to a gene. The CDR3 has 15 amino acids. Sequencing used naive CD4+ T cells from blood. The clonotype originates from a man younger than 40 with type 1 diabetes. This chain links TRBV7-3 with TRBJ1-1; TRBD1 agrees at 11 bases. The CDR3 sequence: CASSSTTGQGAEAFF. CDR3 sequence (DNA): TGTGCCAGCAGCTCCACTACCGGACAGGGGGCCGAAGCTTTCTTT. Complete variable domain (other parts from reference TRBV7-3 and TRBJ1-1): GAGVSQTPSNKVTEKGKYVELRCDPISGHTALYWYRQSLGQGPEFLIYFQGTGAADDSGLPNDRFFAVRPEGSVSTLKIQRTERGDSAVYLCASSSTTGQGAEAFFGQGTRLTVV.